These 22 T cell receptor beta chains originate from one sample sequenced in a study of blood T cells in healthy people across ages. It was with a sample-barcoded 5' primer and a J-beta primer mix that a second PCR of roughly 7 to 12 cycles was run. TCRdb used MiXCR to reprocess the 5' RACE reads, holding one entry per CDR3 protein. Among around 1.5 million distinct CDR3 sequences listed, about 31% were seen once. Sample: blood. The origin of the receptors is a woman in her 30s in good health.

This clonotype was counted between two and nine times. A junction boundary mismatches the germline segment, possibly from a read error. CDR3 amino acids: CASSLVGVEAEKLFF. CDR3 nucleotide sequence: TGTGCCAGCAGTTTAGTCGGGGTGGAGGCTGAAAAACTGTTTTTT. This chain links TRBV7-8 with TRBJ1-4; the D is unclear. The CDR3 has 15 residues. Germline values: CDR1 SGHVS, CDR2 FQNEAQ.

This clonotype was observed a few times. V and J are TRBV5-1 and TRBJ2-3, with 10 bases fitting TRBD2. With V trimmed by 5 bases and J by 2 bases, 17 bases remained unmatched. Germline CDR1 and CDR2: SGHRS and YFSETQ. The CDR3 contains 19 residues. CDR3 protein: CASRRTASGSLDDTDTQYF. The CDR3 nucleotides are TGCGCCAGCAGACGGACAGCTAGCGGGAGTTTAGATGACACAGATACGCAGTATTTT.

In regard to this clonotype: Relative to the germline gene, one junction end is altered; a read error may explain this. V is TRBV14 and J is TRBJ1-1, with TRBD1 matching 7 bases. The CDR3 length is 15 residues. Germline-derived CDR1 and CDR2 are SGHDN and FVKESK. CDR3 in DNA: TGTGCCAGCAGCGCGTCAGGGGGGGTTTACACCGAAGCTTTCTTT. It specifies CASSASGGVYTEAFF.

This clonotype turned up a few times. This sequence joins TRBV6-1 and TRBJ2-5, with TRBD2 identical over 9 bases. V was clipped by 2 bases and J by 4 bases; unmatched bases: 17. Germline CDR1 and CDR2: MNHNS and SASEGT. This CDR3 region has 19 residues. CDR3 DNA: TGTGCCAGCAGTGAACTAATGAGGAGAGGGCGGGGGGGCCTAGAGACCCAGTACTTC. It encodes CASSELMRRGRGGLETQYF.

This chain connects TRBV20-1 to TRBJ2-5, with 7 bases that match TRBD1. This CDR3 has 14 residues. CDR1 and CDR2 from the germline V gene are DFQATT and SNEGSKA (reference sequence). Unmatched junction bases numbered 8, after V lost 6 bases and J lost 1 base. This CDR3 is CSAAGQERQETQYF. The CDR3 DNA follows: TGCAGTGCGGCCGGACAGGAACGCCAAGAGACCCAGTACTTC.

The V and J genes are TRBV11-2 and TRBJ1-1; D is undetermined. V lost 0 bases and J lost 0, with 8 bases in between. Germline V lookup: CDR1 SGHAT, CDR2 FQNNGV. The CDR3 runs 15 residues. CDR3 nucleotide sequence: TGTGCCAGCAGCTTAGAACAGCACATGAACACTGAAGCTTTCTTT. It is translated as CASSLEQHMNTEAFF.

This chain joins TRBV6-1 and TRBJ2-7; D possibly corresponds to TRBD2 (5 bases). CDR3 length equals 14 residues. The germline V gene has CDR1 MNHNS and CDR2 SASEGT. The V end lost 7 bases, the J end lost 2 bases, and 15 bases lay between the germline ends. DNA of the CDR3: TGTGCCAGCATCGCTTCCGGGAAGGCCTACGAGCAGTACTTC. Its translation: CASIASGKAYEQYF.

To note about this clonotype: The junction does not match germline at one end; this may be a read error. V gene TRBV9 combines with J gene TRBJ2-3; the match to TRBD2 covers 8 bases. CDR3 length equals 14 residues. Germline V gives CDR1 SGDLS, CDR2 YYNGEE. This CDR3 reads CAGSVTTSVDTQYF. CDR3 DNA sequence: TGTGCCGGCAGCGTGACGACTAGCGTAGATACGCAGTATTTT.

This clonotype was recorded many times. The rearrangement links TRBV6-2 or TRBV6-3 to TRBJ2-5; possible D gene TRBD1, 5 bases. The germline gives CDR1 MNHEY, CDR2 SVGEGT. This CDR3 region has 13 residues. V lost 6 bases and J lost 5, with 13 bases in between. The CDR3 reads CASRDSSQETQYF. As DNA, the CDR3 is TGTGCCAGCAGAGACAGCAGTCAGGAGACCCAGTACTTC.

The chain carries TRBV20-1 and TRBJ2-3; TRBD2 aligns across 7 bases. The CDR3 length is 15 residues. V shed 6 bases, J shed 5 bases, and the junction held 14 bases outside the gene matches. The V gene's germline CDR1 is DFQATT and CDR2 SNEGSKA (reference sequence). The CDR3 DNA is TGCAGTGCCGAGGGAGGAGGGAGGGCCAAAGATACGCAGTATTTT. Translated, it gives CSAEGGGRAKDTQYF.

V and J are TRBV2 and TRBJ1-1, with unresolved D. Germline CDR1 is SNHLY and CDR2 is FYNNEI. CDR3 length: 13 amino acids. The V end was cut by 7 bases, the J end by 6 bases, with 15 bases between. CDR3 protein: CASTEGHPAEAFF. CDR3 nucleotide sequence: TGTGCCAGCACGGAGGGTCATCCAGCTGAAGCTTTCTTT. Based on the CDR3 plus reference TRBV2 and TRBJ1-1, the full variable domain is EPEVTQTPSHQVTQMGQEVILRCVPISNHLYFYWYRQILGQKVEFLVSFYNNEISEKSEIFDDQFSVERPDGSNFTLKIRSTKLEDSAMYFCASTEGHPAEAFFGQGTRLTVV.

Comment on this clonotype: The junction shows a germline mismatch at one end, possibly a read error. The chain recombines TRBV29-1 with TRBJ1-4; TRBD1 is a possible D gene (5 bases). The CDR3 runs 15 residues. Germline V gene data show CDR1 as SQVTM and CDR2 as ANQGSEA. The DNA of the CDR3 is TGCAGCGTCTTACATCCGGGCCCAGGGAATGAAGAACTGTTTTTT. This encodes CSVLHPGPGNEELFF.

This clonotype turned up a few times. The CDR3 here is CASSPGGYQPQHF. CDR3 nucleotides: TGTGCCAGCAGCCCAGGGGGCTATCAGCCCCAGCATTTT. The chain joins TRBV7-2 to TRBJ1-5; 8 bases map to TRBD1. Germline V gene data show CDR1 as SGHTA and CDR2 as FQGNSA. CDR3 length: 13 residues. The V and J ends lost 5 bases and 5 bases, in that order; junction bases with no gene match: 2.

Only a few counts were recorded for this clonotype. This sequence joins TRBV3-1 and TRBJ2-5; the match to TRBD2 covers 12 bases. The CDR3 is made up of 14 amino acids. The germline gives CDR1 LGHDT, CDR2 YNNKEL (reference sequence). The V segment lost 2 bases and the J segment 12 bases; nucleotides outside the gene matches: 7. The CDR3 sequence: CASSQMTSGGQEYF. In DNA form, the CDR3 reads TGTGCCAGCAGCCAAATGACTAGCGGGGGCCAAGAGTACTTC.

Written as DNA, the CDR3 is TGTGCCAGCAGCCGCCGGGGTAGCGGGACCCAAGAGACCCAGTACTTC. It specifies CASSRRGSGTQETQYF. The J gene is TRBJ2-5, the V gene TRBV12-3 or TRBV12-4; TRBD2 agrees at 8 bases. V trimming: 6 bases; J trimming: 1 base; junction bases outside the gene matches: 10. The CDR3 is 16 residues long.

The table lists this clonotype with a few counts. The chain couples TRBV13 to TRBJ2-5; D is undetermined. The CDR3 is 12 residues long. Trimming took 5 bases from V and 11 from J, leaving 15 bases between them. From germline, CDR1 is PRHDT and CDR2 FYEKMQ (reference sequence). CDR3 protein: CASSNRPNGQYF. CDR3 nucleotide sequence: TGTGCCAGCAGCAACAGACCCAACGGGCAGTACTTC.

This clonotype was picked up a small number of times. The chain is built from TRBV9 and TRBJ2-5, with 7 nucleotides matching TRBD2. This CDR3 has 13 amino acids. The germline gives CDR1 SGDLS, CDR2 YYNGEE. V dropped 3 bases and J dropped 5; count of bases not matched to a gene: 4. CDR3 region: CASSGLAFETQYF. As DNA, the CDR3 is TGTGCCAGCAGCGGACTAGCATTTGAGACCCAGTACTTC.

The J gene is TRBJ2-3, the V gene TRBV12-3 or TRBV12-4; no firm D call. V was cut by 6 bases and J by 4 bases, with 17 bases left in between. The CDR3 is 15 amino acids. This CDR3 reads CASSPSLVSADTQYF. The CDR3 DNA is TGTGCCAGCAGCCCCTCCCTAGTGAGCGCAGATACGCAGTATTTT.

CDR3 in DNA: TGCGCCAGCAGCGGGGATGCAGGACAGGGGCCCACCTACGAGCAGTACTTC. Its translation: CASSGDAGQGPTYEQYF. The V call is TRBV5-1, the J call TRBJ2-7; 9 nucleotides align to TRBD1. Germline values: CDR1 SGHRS, CDR2 YFSETQ. V was clipped by 4 bases and J by 2 bases; unmatched bases: 13. This CDR3 contains 17 residues.

This sequence joins TRBV24-1 and TRBJ2-1, with 7 positions matching TRBD1. V lost 2 bases to trimming and J lost 8 bases; unmatched junction nucleotides: 2. Per germline, CDR1 KGHDR and CDR2 SFDVKD. The CDR3 extends over 13 amino acids. The CDR3 spells CATSDSDRDEQFF. CDR3 in DNA: TGTGCCACCAGTGATTCTGACAGGGATGAGCAGTTCTTC.

The table lists this clonotype with a few counts. J is TRBJ1-5 and V is TRBV20-1, with TRBD1 as a possible D gene (5 bases). CDR3 size: 13 residues. Germline-derived CDR1 and CDR2 are DFQATT and SNEGSKA (reference sequence). The germline V and J ends were trimmed by 3 bases and 5 bases, with 11 bases remaining between them. The CDR3 nucleotides are TGCAGTGCTAGTAGGGCGGGGGATCAGCCCCAGCATTTT. This codes for CSASRAGDQPQHF.

The chain joins TRBV27 to TRBJ1-2; possible D gene TRBD1, 6 bases. Per the germline V gene, CDR1 is MNHEY and CDR2 is SMNVEV (reference sequence). The V and J ends lost 4 bases and 2 bases respectively, with 11 bases between them. There are 14 residues in the CDR3. The CDR3 region is CASSYGRGNYGYTF. The CDR3 DNA sequence: TGTGCCAGCAGTTATGGCAGGGGAAACTATGGCTACACCTTC.